These 10 T cell receptor beta chains were all obtained from the same sample, sequenced in a study of T cells after yellow fever vaccination. Using its own MiXCR run on the 5' RACE reads, TCRdb lists one record per CDR3 protein. The table has about 120,000 distinct CDR3 sequences, roughly 9% seen once. The input for sequencing was CD8+ T cells sorted from PBMCs, taken on the day of the yellow fever booster vaccination. Source of these receptors: a man aged 18 to 35 who received the YFV17D yellow fever vaccine.

This clonotype was detected only a few times. The chain recombines TRBV5-1 with TRBJ2-1; weak D call: TRBD2 (6 bases). CDR3 length: 15 residues. In germline, CDR1 is SGHRS, CDR2 YFSETQ. Trimming removed 2 bases from V and 4 bases from J, with 13 bases in between. For the CDR3, the DNA is TGCGCCAGCAGCTTTGGGGCGGGGTCGTACAATGAGCAGTTCTTC. Residues: CASSFGAGSYNEQFF.

This clonotype was observed a handful of times. This chain connects TRBV13 to TRBJ1-2; 8 positions match TRBD1. Germline V lookup: CDR1 PRHDT, CDR2 FYEKMQ (reference sequence). The CDR3 consists of 14 residues. Trimming took 3 bases from V and 4 from J; bases not matched to a gene: 4. The CDR3 sequence is CASSFDRGGYGYTF. In DNA form, the CDR3 reads TGTGCCAGCAGCTTTGACAGGGGTGGCTATGGCTACACCTTC.

This clonotype was seen more than once but under ten times. This sequence joins TRBV27 and TRBJ1-5; D possibly corresponds to TRBD1 (6 bases). The V end was cut by 6 bases, the J end by 4 bases, with 16 bases between. Looked up from germline, CDR1 is MNHEY and CDR2 is SMNVEV (reference sequence). This CDR3 has 15 residues. The CDR3 DNA reads as TGTGCCAGCAGGAAACAGGGTTCTATTAATCAGCCCCAGCATTTT. Translation: CASRKQGSINQPQHF.

This clonotype was picked up a small number of times. The J gene is TRBJ1-1, the V gene TRBV4-3, with D tentatively TRBD1 (5 bases). CDR1 and CDR2 from the germline V gene are LGHNA and YSLEER. The CDR3 loop spans 16 amino acids. V lost 0 bases and J lost 1, with 12 bases in between. The CDR3 region is CASSQDWAGTNTEAFF. CDR3 bases: TGCGCCAGCAGCCAAGATTGGGCAGGGACGAACACTGAAGCTTTCTTT.

This clonotype occurred many times. This sequence joins TRBV5-1 and TRBJ2-7; 8 nucleotides agree with TRBD2. V shed 6 bases and J 2 bases; nucleotides not matched to a gene: 13. The germline CDR1 and CDR2 sequences are SGHRS and YFSETQ. There are 16 residues in the CDR3. The CDR3 spells CASTVTLSGGPYEQYF. CDR3 bases: TGCGCCAGCACCGTAACGCTCAGCGGGGGCCCCTACGAGCAGTACTTC.

This chain connects TRBV4-2 to TRBJ2-2, with 12 bases fitting TRBD2. The CDR3 loop spans 20 amino acids. The V gene end was trimmed by 1 base and the J gene end by 4 bases; junction bases not matched to a gene: 13. CDR1 and CDR2 from the germline V gene are LGHNA and YNFKEQ. This CDR3 reads CASSQAHASGGELFTGELFF. The DNA of the CDR3 is TGTGCCAGCAGCCAAGCTCACGCTAGCGGGGGGGAATTGTTCACCGGGGAGCTGTTTTTT.

The rearrangement joins TRBV29-1 to TRBJ1-3, with 7 bases lining up with TRBD1. Per germline, CDR1 SQVTM and CDR2 ANQGSEA. V gave up 6 bases and J gave up 4 bases; unmatched junction bases: 9. The CDR3 contains 14 residues. CDR3 region: CSVHPGQAGNTIYF. The CDR3 DNA sequence: TGCAGCGTCCACCCCGGACAGGCGGGAAACACCATATATTTT.

The chain uses TRBV5-1 and TRBJ2-3; D is ambiguous. V shed 0 bases and J shed 5 bases, with 10 bases lying between them. CDR1 is SGHRS and CDR2 is YFSETQ in the germline V gene. The CDR3 length is 14 residues. CDR3 in amino acids: CASSLDKRRDTQYF. For the CDR3, the DNA is TGCGCCAGCAGCTTGGACAAAAGAAGAGATACGCAGTATTTT.

The rearrangement uses TRBV18 and TRBJ2-5; D is possibly TRBD2 (6 bases). The CDR3 is 16 residues long. From germline, CDR1 is KGHSH and CDR2 LQKENI. V was shortened by 2 bases and J by 5 bases, with 18 bases between the two germline ends. CDR3 in amino acids: CASSPMGNRGSETQYF. For the CDR3, the DNA is TGTGCCAGCTCACCAATGGGCAACCGGGGGTCGGAGACCCAGTACTTC. The full variable domain, completed using reference TRBV18 and TRBJ2-5, is NAGVMQNPRHLVRRRGQEARLRCSPMKGHSHVYWYRQLPEEGLKFMVYLQKENIIDESGMPKERFSAEFPKEGPSILRIQQVVRGDSAAYFCASSPMGNRGSETQYFGPGTRLLVL.

In this sample, this clonotype turned up a few times. The chain carries TRBV7-9 and TRBJ1-3; no clear D. V was clipped by 5 bases and J by 0 bases, with 8 bases between them. Germline values: CDR1 SEHNR, CDR2 FQNEAQ (reference sequence). There are 14 residues in the CDR3. The CDR3 nucleotides are TGTGCCAGCAGCCCCGTGATCTCTGGAAACACCATATATTTT. It translates to CASSPVISGNTIYF.